The present entry profiles one T cell receptor beta chain with its context. This sample is part of a study of blood T cell repertoires in COVID-19. Study-level information: Specimens from acute and convalescent COVID-19 originated in the United States, Italy and Spain. T cells, B-cell-depleted T cells, or PBMCs provided the cDNA or gDNA that served as material.

The CDR3 spans 15 residues. In germline, CDR1 is SGHKS, CDR2 YYEKEE (reference sequence). V was clipped by 4 bases and J by 5 bases; unmatched bases: 6. Clones were read by immunoSEQ multiplex PCR, and TCRdb kept only the in-frame ones, dropping some. The sample yields roughly 53,000 clones, 80% to 90% seen once. This clonotype originated in a man aged 50 or older with acute or convalescent COVID-19. The chain links TRBV5-5 to TRBJ1-6; TRBD1 matches 7 bases. Sequenced material: peripheral blood. The CDR3 sequence is CASSGGTADNSPLHF. CDR3 DNA sequence: TGTGCCAGCAGCGGCGGGACAGCGGATAATTCACCCCTCCACTTT. Filled out from reference TRBV5-5 and TRBJ1-6, the complete variable domain reads DAGVTQSPTHLIKTRGQQVTLRCSPISGHKSVSWYQQVLGQGPQFIFQYYEKEERGRGNFPDRFSARQFPNYSSELNVNALLLGDSALYLCASSGGTADNSPLHFGNGTRLTVT.